One and the same sample provided the 2 T cell receptor beta chains below, sequenced in a study of blood T cell repertoires in COVID-19. Assay used: immunoSEQ multiplex PCR; TCRdb lists only in-frame clones, some missing. This sample has about 37,000 clones, with around 90% found just once. Sequencing was performed on peripheral blood. These receptor sequences come from a human donor in a cohort sampled during active COVID-19.

The rearrangement links TRBV2 to TRBJ1-1; a possible D gene is TRBD1 (6 bases). Trimming shortened V by 6 bases and J by 2 bases, and 10 bases separated the two germline ends. CDR1 SNHLY and CDR2 FYNNEI come from the germline V gene. There are 13 residues in the CDR3. Here the CDR3 reads CASSGTRNTEAFF. For the CDR3, the DNA is TGTGCCAGCAGCGGGACACGAAACACTGAAGCTTTCTTT.

V is TRBV28 and J is TRBJ2-7, with 9 bases fitting TRBD1. Trimming took 4 bases from V and 2 from J; bases not matched to a gene: 3. CDR3 length: 14 amino acids. From germline, CDR1 is MDHEN and CDR2 SYDVKM. The CDR3 protein is CASSSWTGAYEQYF. The CDR3 nucleotides read TGTGCCAGCAGTTCCTGGACAGGGGCCTACGAGCAGTACTTC.